The rows below give T cell receptor beta chains drawn from one sample of a study of CD8 T cells in Susac syndrome. TCRdb reprocessed the immunoSEQ multiplex PCR reads with MiXCR, giving one entry per CDR3 protein. The sample consists of roughly 200,000 distinct CDR3 sequences, 95% of them appearing once. Sequencing was performed on CD4+ T cells from PBMCs. All receptors derive from a human donor in good health. CDR3s include the opening cysteine and the closing phenylalanine or tryptophan. The D gene is left open where the match is weak. Some rows have no size entry. The others give once, few or many, or a class for an expanded clone.

V gene	clone size	J gene	D gene	CDR3 DNA	CDR3 protein
TRBV9	NA	TRBJ2-5	TRBD2	TGTGCCAGCAGCGTATTCACTAGCGGGGGGCCGGATCAAGAGACCCAGTACTTC	CASSVFTSGGPDQETQYF
TRBV4-1	NA	TRBJ2-4	TRBD2	TGCGCCAGCAGCCAAGAGGGGGGACTAGCGGGAAGGGACATTCAGTACTTC	CASSQEGGLAGRDIQYF
TRBV7-9	NA	TRBJ2-2	NA	TGTGCCAGCCGTGCGGTCGGGGAGCTGTTTTTT	CASRAVGELFF
TRBV7-9	NA	TRBJ1-5	TRBD1	TGTGCCAGCAGCTTACAGGGGGCACATCAGCCCCAGCATTTT	CASSLQGAHQPQHF
TRBV30	NA	TRBJ2-1	TRBD2	TGTGCCTCCGGGAGGGAATTGGATGAGCAGTTCTTC	CASGRELDEQFF
TRBV7-3	NA	TRBJ2-1	NA	TGTGCCAGCAGCTCGCGGGCCGGAAGGAACAATGAGCAGTTCTTC	CASSSRAGRNNEQFF
TRBV20-1	NA	TRBJ1-2	TRBD1	TGCAGTGCTGCCGTGACAGGGTACTATGGCTACACCTTC	CSAAVTGYYGYTF
TRBV18	NA	TRBJ1-1	NA	TGTGCCAGCTCCCCTGGACAGCCTAACACTGAAGCTTTCTTT	CASSPGQPNTEAFF
TRBV29-1	NA	TRBJ2-1	TRBD1	TGCAGCGTTGAAGTAAGGGGACAGGGTGAGCAGTTCTTC	CSVEVRGQGEQFF
TRBV10-3	NA	TRBJ2-5	TRBD2	TGTGCCACCGGACTAGCGGGGGCCAGTTTCCAAGAGACCCAGTACTTC	CATGLAGASFQETQYF
TRBV20-1	NA	TRBJ2-6	NA	TGCAGTGCCACTATCCCGCGCTCTGGGGCCAACGTCCTGACTTTC	CSATIPRSGANVLTF
TRBV29-1	NA	TRBJ1-5	NA	TGCAGCGTTGTAGCTAGCAATCAGCCCCAGCATTTT	CSVVASNQPQHF
TRBV7-9	once	TRBJ2-1	NA	TGTGCCAGCAGCGTAACTAGCTTCAATGAGCAGTTCTTC	CASSVTSFNEQFF
TRBV18	NA	TRBJ2-3	NA	TGTGCCAGCTCACCGGGGCTGAGCACAGATACGCAGTATTTT	CASSPGLSTDTQYF
TRBV6-1	NA	TRBJ2-1	NA	TGTGCCAGCAATATCACACTAGCCCCTGCCGATGAGCAGTTCTTC	CASNITLAPADEQFF
TRBV27	NA	TRBJ2-1	TRBD2	TGTGCCAGCAAAGGACTAGCGCGTTGGCATGAGCAGTTCTTC	CASKGLARWHEQFF
TRBV7-2	once	TRBJ2-1	NA	TGTGCCAGCAGCTTAGCCTCACAGAGTATCGCCTACAATGAGCAGTTCTTC	CASSLASQSIAYNEQFF
TRBV12-3/TRBV12-4	NA	TRBJ1-2	TRBD1	TGTGCCAGCAGTTGGGGACAGGGCTATGGCTACACCTTC	CASSWGQGYGYTF
TRBV6-1	NA	TRBJ2-6	NA	TGTGCCAGCAGTGCACTACCGGGACACTCAACCTACTCTGGGGCCAACGTCCTGACTTTC	CASSALPGHSTYSGANVLTF
TRBV3-1	NA	TRBJ2-1	NA	TGTGCCAGCAGCCAAAGAGGGTATGATGAGCAGTTCTTC	CASSQRGYDEQFF
TRBV5-1	once	TRBJ2-5	NA	TGCGCCAGCAGCTCACCCCCCCAAGAGACCCAGTACTTC	CASSSPPQETQYF
TRBV3-1	NA	TRBJ1-1	NA	TGTGCCAGCAGCCAAGACACGGGGAAGTCGGCTTTCTTT	CASSQDTGKSAFF
TRBV29-1	NA	TRBJ2-2	NA	TGCAGCGTCGACAGGGCGGGGGCCACCGGGGAGCTGTTTTTT	CSVDRAGATGELFF
TRBV20-1	NA	TRBJ2-1	NA	TGCAGTGCTAGGGAGGGGACTTTTCAGTTCTTC	CSAREGTFQFF
TRBV20-1	NA	TRBJ2-5	TRBD2	TGCAGTGCTCGGACCCAGGGAGGGGAGACCCAGTACTTC	CSARTQGGETQYF
TRBV29-1	NA	TRBJ1-1	TRBD1	TGCAGGGCGGGACAGGCCTTGAACACTGAAGCTTTCTTT	CRAGQALNTEAFF
TRBV4-1	NA	TRBJ1-1	NA	TGCGCCAGCACCAAAATACAGACGCTCCGGGATGAGAGCACTGAAGCTTTCTTT	CASTKIQTLRDESTEAFF
TRBV29-1	NA	TRBJ2-1	TRBD2	TGCAGCGTTGACGGGCTAGCGGGAGGTGAGCAGTTCTTC	CSVDGLAGGEQFF
TRBV29-1	NA	TRBJ2-1	NA	TGCAGCGTCGTAAGGGTCCCTAGTTCTTTCCCCCAGGGGGACTTAAACAATGAGCAGTTCTTC	CSVVRVPSSFPQGDLNNEQFF
TRBV19	NA	TRBJ2-1	TRBD2	TGTGCCAGTAGCCCGCGTGCCGGGGGGGTAGGGGAGCAGTTCTTC	CASSPRAGGVGEQFF
TRBV19	NA	TRBJ2-3	TRBD1	TGTGCCAGTAGGGCTACAGGGGACGACACAGATACGCAGTATTTT	CASRATGDDTDTQYF
TRBV27	NA	TRBJ1-2	NA	TGTGCCAGCAGTTTAAGGGGAGGTGGCTACACCTTC	CASSLRGGGYTF
TRBV5-4	NA	TRBJ2-5	NA	TGTGCCAGCAGCCTAACCGGAGTCGTCGAGACCCAGTACTTC	CASSLTGVVETQYF
TRBV20-1	NA	TRBJ1-5	NA	TGCAGTGCAAAGGGGACGGATCAGCCCCAGCATTTT	CSAKGTDQPQHF
TRBV3-1	once	TRBJ2-2	NA	TGTGCCAGCAGCCAAAGGCCTGATGCAACCGGGGAGCTGTTTTTT	CASSQRPDATGELFF